Listed here are 25 T cell receptor beta chains from one sample, sequenced in a study of T cell responses to AZD1222 COVID-19 vaccine. This table comes from immunoSEQ multiplex PCR, and its TCRdb copy is limited to in-frame clones, with some not included. The sample lists approximately 140,000 clones, more than 80% occurring once. The sequencing used peripheral blood, collected 28 days after the second AZD1222 dose. Every receptor here comes from an adult who received the AZD1222 COVID-19 vaccine.

This chain joins TRBV7-2 and TRBJ1-1; weak D call: TRBD1 (6 bases). CDR1 is SGHTA, CDR2 FQGNSA, per germline. This CDR3 comprises 15 residues. The ends were cut back, 3 bases at V and 0 bases at J, with 11 bases in the middle. The CDR3 DNA reads as TGTGCCAGCAGCTTCGAAGGGGGAATGAACACTGAAGCTTTCTTT. Amino acid sequence: CASSFEGGMNTEAFF.

The chain couples TRBV4-1 to TRBJ2-7; 7 bases map to TRBD1. Trimming removed 2 bases from V and 4 bases from J; junction bases left unmatched: 5. Germline CDR1 is MGHRA and CDR2 is YSYEKL. The CDR3 contains 14 residues. In nucleotides, the CDR3 is TGCGCCAGCAGCCAATCCCAGGGGGAGTACGAGCAGTACTTC. As protein: CASSQSQGEYEQYF.

This clone was detected only a few times. J is TRBJ2-3 and V is TRBV27; D might be TRBD2 (6 bases). The CDR3 loop spans 15 amino acids. In germline, CDR1 is MNHEY, CDR2 SMNVEV (reference sequence). The V end was cut by 6 bases, the J end by 2 bases, with 15 bases between. CDR3: CASRPWDSPTDTQYF. The CDR3 bases are TGTGCCAGCAGGCCCTGGGACTCCCCCACAGATACGCAGTATTTT.

This clone was counted a few times. The chain is built from TRBV19 and TRBJ2-7; tentatively, D is TRBD1 (5 bases). The CDR3 is 21 amino acids. Trimming shortened V by 5 bases and J by 1 base, and 33 bases separated the two germline ends. Germline V gene sequence: CDR1 LNHDA, CDR2 SQIVND (reference sequence). DNA of the CDR3: TGTGCCAGTAGTGCCCGTATAGCTAGGCAGGGTTCGACCAAGGAGTCCTACGAGCAGTACTTC. Translating it yields CASSARIARQGSTKESYEQYF. Based on the CDR3 plus reference TRBV19 and TRBJ2-7, the full variable domain is DGGITQSPKYLFRKEGQNVTLSCEQNLNHDAMYWYRQDPGQGLRLIYYSQIVNDFQKGDIAEGYSVSREKKESFPLTVTSAQKNPTAFYLCASSARIARQGSTKESYEQYFGPGTRLTVT.

The chain combines TRBV12-2 with TRBJ2-1; the table's D call of TRBD1 was not tested on the DNA. TRBV12-2 is described as a pseudogene. There are 13 residues in the CDR3. CDR3 residues: CASRSGQSYEQFF. DNA for the CDR3: TGTGCAAGTCGCTCTGGACAGTCCTATGAGCAGTTCTTC.

The genes are TRBV3-1 (or the pseudogene TRBV3-2) and TRBJ2-1; 8 bases agree with TRBD2. CDR1 LGHDT and CDR2 YNNKEL come from the germline V gene (reference sequence). The CDR3 is 16 amino acids. Trimming took 3 bases from V and 7 from J; bases not matched to a gene: 11. CDR3 bases: TGTGCCAGCAGCCACCGGGGGGGGAGGAGGCAGAATGAGCAGTTCTTC. The encoded protein is CASSHRGGRRQNEQFF.

CDR3 amino acids: CASSENTGLGYTF. The CDR3 nucleotides are TGTGCCAGCAGTGAAAATACAGGGTTAGGCTACACCTTC. The chain links TRBV2 to TRBJ1-2; a weak D match, TRBD1 (6 bases). CDR3 size: 13 residues. The ends were cut back, 2 bases at V and 8 bases at J, with 12 bases in the middle. Germline V gene data show CDR1 as SNHLY and CDR2 as FYNNEI.

CDR3 region: CASSEARGWTEAFF. For the CDR3, the DNA is TGTGCCAGCAGTGAAGCAAGGGGTTGGACTGAAGCTTTCTTT. The chain has TRBV6-1 and TRBJ1-1; possibly TRBD1 for D (5 bases). Germline V gene lookup returns CDR1 MNHNS and CDR2 SASEGT. The CDR3 runs to 14 residues. Trimming cost V 0 bases and J 5 bases, with 10 bases left between them.

The chain uses TRBV14 and TRBJ1-1, with 7 bases that match TRBD1. The CDR3 is 12 residues long. Germline V lookup: CDR1 SGHDN, CDR2 FVKESK. With 3 bases clipped from V and 10 bases from J, the junction kept 5 bases outside the gene matches. The CDR3 nucleotides read TGTGCCAGCAGCCACCCACAGGGGCGAGCTTTCTTT. Protein: CASSHPQGRAFF.

The rearrangement joins TRBV4-1 to TRBJ2-1; 8 nucleotides line up with TRBD2. Trimming removed 0 bases from V and 8 bases from J; junction bases left unmatched: 9. CDR1 MGHRA and CDR2 YSYEKL come from the germline V gene. There are 16 residues in the CDR3. CDR3 bases: TGCGCCAGCAGCCAAGAACCCCAGCGGGAGATCGATGAGCAGTTCTTC. Its protein product is CASSQEPQREIDEQFF.

V usage is TRBV5-5 and J usage is TRBJ2-7; 8 nucleotides agree with TRBD1. The CDR3 is made up of 14 amino acids. The V gene's germline CDR1 is SGHKS and CDR2 YYEKEE (reference sequence). Losses at the gene ends were 4 bases for V and 3 bases for J; bases not matched to a gene: 6. CDR3 DNA: TGTGCCAGCAGCCTGCAGGGGGCTGGCTACGAGCAGTACTTC. This codes for CASSLQGAGYEQYF.

This chain connects TRBV10-1 to TRBJ2-5; 13 nucleotides agree with TRBD2. V shed 5 bases, J shed 4 bases, and the junction held 4 bases outside the gene matches. This CDR3 region has 15 residues. CDR1 and CDR2 (germline): WNHNN, SYGVQD (reference sequence). CDR3 nucleotide sequence: TGCGCCAGCAGTCCCGGGACTAGCGGGATAGAGACCCAGTACTTC. Protein sequence: CASSPGTSGIETQYF.

The sample holds one count of this clone. The CDR3 DNA is TGTGCCAGCAGTGAATATCGGCCAGATACGCAGTATTTT. This codes for CASSEYRPDTQYF. V usage is TRBV25-1 and J usage is TRBJ2-3; D call uncertain. The CDR3 has 13 residues. V shed 0 bases and J shed 4 bases, with 5 bases lying between them. From germline, CDR1 is MGHDK and CDR2 SYGVNS.

The CDR3: CSTRGGDGYTF. The CDR3 DNA reads as TGCAGCACCCGAGGCGGTGATGGCTACACCTTC. The chain has TRBV29-1 and TRBJ1-2; D remains ambiguous. There are 11 residues in the CDR3. Germline lookup yields CDR1 SQVTM and CDR2 ANQGSEA. Trimming stripped 8 bases from V and 6 bases from J, with 13 bases between.

The CDR3 sequence is CATSRDLFQETQYF. CDR3 nucleotides: TGTGCCACCAGCAGAGACCTTTTTCAAGAGACCCAGTACTTC. The genes are TRBV15 and TRBJ2-5; the D is unclear. CDR1 and CDR2 from the germline V gene are LNHNV and YYDKDF (reference sequence). The CDR3 is 14 amino acids. Between the trimmed V and J ends, which lost 0 bases and 2 bases, there was a span of 7 bases.

By proportion, this clone is medium-sized. The chain has TRBV19 and TRBJ1-1; 9 bases agree with TRBD1. The CDR3 spans 14 residues. V shed 8 bases, J shed 1 base, and the junction held 5 bases outside the gene matches. The germline gives CDR1 LNHDA, CDR2 SQIVND (reference sequence). For the CDR3, the DNA is TGTGCCAGTTACAGGGGGCGACCGAACACTGAAGCTTTCTTT. Its protein product is CASYRGRPNTEAFF.

This clone has only one observation. This chain uses TRBV11-2 with TRBJ1-2, with D maybe TRBD1 (5 bases). Looked up from germline, CDR1 is SGHAT and CDR2 is FQNNGV. The length of the CDR3 is 12 residues. The germline V and J ends were trimmed by 2 bases and 8 bases, with 9 bases remaining between them. The DNA for the CDR3 is TGTGCCAGCAGCTTACAGGGAGCCGGCTACACCTTC. The encoded protein is CASSLQGAGYTF.

The chain joins TRBV19 to TRBJ1-2; 9 bases line up with TRBD1. This CDR3 region has 14 residues. Unmatched junction bases numbered 3, after V lost 5 bases and J lost 2 bases. Germline V gene sequence: CDR1 LNHDA, CDR2 SQIVND (reference sequence). The CDR3 region has the DNA TGTGCCAGTAGTGTCGGGACAGGGAACTATGGCTACACCTTC. Protein sequence: CASSVGTGNYGYTF.

The chain employs TRBV12-3 or TRBV12-4 and TRBJ1-1; D is uncertain. Trimming left V 3 bases short and J 3 bases short, with 8 bases between. The CDR3 sequence is 13 residues long. CDR3 coding DNA: TGTGCCAGCAGTTTGGCGGTGGACACTGAAGCTTTCTTT. Translating gives CASSLAVDTEAFF.

V and J are TRBV18 and TRBJ2-1; D ambiguous. The CDR3 covers 14 residues. V lost 3 bases to trimming and J lost 0 bases, with 6 bases between them. Per germline, CDR1 KGHSH and CDR2 LQKENI. The CDR3 coding sequence is TGTGCCAGCTCACCGCAGAGCTCCTACAATGAGCAGTTCTTC. Its translation is CASSPQSSYNEQFF.

This rearrangement joins TRBV10-3 to TRBJ1-5, with a weak D call TRBD1 (5 bases). CDR1 is ENHRY and CDR2 is SYGVKD in the germline V gene. This CDR3 has 13 residues. V shed 4 bases and J shed 1 base, with 5 bases lying between them. CDR3 sequence: CAISGQSNQPQHF. In DNA form, the CDR3 reads TGTGCCATCAGTGGACAGAGCAATCAGCCCCAGCATTTT.

The chain is built from TRBV6-4 and TRBJ2-1, with 11 bases fitting TRBD1. Germline V gene lookup returns CDR1 MRHNA and CDR2 SNTAGT. Trimming removed 7 bases from V and 3 bases from J; junction bases left unmatched: 5. The CDR3 runs 15 residues. In nucleotides, the CDR3 is TGTGCCAGCAAAGCGGGACAGGGGGACTACAATGAGCAGTTCTTC. Translation: CASKAGQGDYNEQFF.

The gene calls are TRBV7-8 and TRBJ1-3; possible D gene TRBD1, 6 bases. The V and J ends lost 5 bases and 0 bases respectively, with 14 bases between them. The CDR3 has 16 residues. Germline V gene data show CDR1 as SGHVS and CDR2 as FQNEAQ. The chain's CDR3 is CASSLWGASSGNTIYF. CDR3 bases: TGTGCCAGCAGCCTATGGGGGGCGAGCTCTGGAAACACCATATATTTT.

This clone was seen once. The chain uses TRBV27 and TRBJ1-5; D remains unclear. Trimming removed 8 bases at V and 4 bases at J, with 9 bases between. The length of the CDR3 is 12 residues. Germline CDR1 and CDR2: MNHEY and SMNVEV (reference sequence). CDR3: CASSPTNQPQHF. For the CDR3, the DNA is TGTGCCAGCTCTCCGACTAATCAGCCCCAGCATTTT.

V and J are TRBV20-1 and TRBJ1-6; D gene uncertain. The CDR3 extends over 11 amino acids. V was cut by 6 bases and J by 10 bases, with 10 bases left in between. Germline V lookup: CDR1 DFQATT, CDR2 SNEGSKA (reference sequence). CDR3 loop: CSAPFGSPLHF. The DNA for the CDR3 is TGCAGTGCCCCTTTTGGCTCACCCCTCCACTTT.